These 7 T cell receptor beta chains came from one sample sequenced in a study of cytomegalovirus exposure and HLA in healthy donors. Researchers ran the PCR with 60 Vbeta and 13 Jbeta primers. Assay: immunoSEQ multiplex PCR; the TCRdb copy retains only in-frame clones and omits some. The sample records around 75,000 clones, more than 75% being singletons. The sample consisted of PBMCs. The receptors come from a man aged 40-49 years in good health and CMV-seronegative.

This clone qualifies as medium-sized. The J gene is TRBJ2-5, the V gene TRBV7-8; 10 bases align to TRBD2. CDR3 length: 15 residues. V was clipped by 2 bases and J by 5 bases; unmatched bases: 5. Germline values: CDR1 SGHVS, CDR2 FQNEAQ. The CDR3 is CASSLQRGGRETQYF. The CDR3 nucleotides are TGTGCCAGCAGCTTACAGCGGGGGGGCCGGGAGACCCAGTACTTC.

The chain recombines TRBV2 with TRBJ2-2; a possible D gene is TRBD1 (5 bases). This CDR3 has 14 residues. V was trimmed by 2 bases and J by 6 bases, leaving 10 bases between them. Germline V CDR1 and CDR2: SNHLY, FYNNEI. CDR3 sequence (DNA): TGTGCCAGCAGTGAACGAGACAGCTCCGGGGAGCTGTTTTTT. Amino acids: CASSERDSSGELFF.

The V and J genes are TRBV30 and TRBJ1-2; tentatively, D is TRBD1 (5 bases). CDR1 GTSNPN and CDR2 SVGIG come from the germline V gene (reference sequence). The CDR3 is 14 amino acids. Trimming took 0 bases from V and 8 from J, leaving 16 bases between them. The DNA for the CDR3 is TGTGCCTGGAGTGTATCTTTAGGGGCTGGAGGCTACACCTTC. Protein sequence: CAWSVSLGAGGYTF.

The CDR3: CASSLEQGGMNTEAFF. The CDR3 nucleotides read TGCGCCAGCAGCTTGGAACAGGGAGGGATGAACACTGAAGCTTTCTTT. The rearrangement joins TRBV5-1 to TRBJ1-1, with TRBD1 as a possible D gene (6 bases). CDR1 and CDR2 from the germline V gene are SGHRS and YFSETQ. Trimming stripped 0 bases from V and 0 bases from J, with 12 bases between. This CDR3 contains 16 residues.

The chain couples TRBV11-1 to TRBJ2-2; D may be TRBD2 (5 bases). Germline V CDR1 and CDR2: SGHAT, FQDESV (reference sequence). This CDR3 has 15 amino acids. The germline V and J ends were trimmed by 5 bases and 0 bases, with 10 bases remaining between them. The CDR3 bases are TGTGCCAGCAGCAAGACGGGGACGAACACCGGGGAGCTGTTTTTT. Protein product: CASSKTGTNTGELFF. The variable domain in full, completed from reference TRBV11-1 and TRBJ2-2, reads EAEVAQSPRYKITEKSQAVAFWCDPISGHATLYWYRQILGQGPELLVQFQDESVVDDSQLPKDRFSAERLKGVDSTLKIQPAELGDSAMYLCASSKTGTNTGELFFGEGSRLTVL.

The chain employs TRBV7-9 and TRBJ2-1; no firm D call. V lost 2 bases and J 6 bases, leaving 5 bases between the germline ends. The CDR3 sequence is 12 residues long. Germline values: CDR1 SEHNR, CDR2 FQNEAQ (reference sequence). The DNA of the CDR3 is TGTGCCAGCAGCTTAATAATCAATGAGCAGTTCTTC. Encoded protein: CASSLIINEQFF.

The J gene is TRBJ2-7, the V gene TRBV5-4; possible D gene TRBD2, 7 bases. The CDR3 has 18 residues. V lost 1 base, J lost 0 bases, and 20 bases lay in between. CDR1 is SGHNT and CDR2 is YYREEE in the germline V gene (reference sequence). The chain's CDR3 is CASSLSSTGGGLSYEQYF. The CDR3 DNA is TGTGCCAGCAGCTTGAGTAGCACAGGCGGGGGCCTCTCCTACGAGCAGTACTTC.